These T cell receptor beta chains were read from a single sample in a study of T cell repertoires in cytomegalovirus infection. TCRdb re-derived calls from the reads in MiXCR, one entry per CDR3 protein. There are 120,000 to 150,000 distinct CDR3 sequences in the sample; about 6.5% occur only once, and roughly 17% lies in the top ten. The sequenced sample was PBMCs. The origin of the receptors is a human donor in good health (CMV status not recorded). Some clones in this sample may be carry-over from other donors' samples. CDR3s include the opening cysteine and the closing phenylalanine or tryptophan. Fields, in order: clone size, J gene, D gene, V gene, CDR3 DNA, CDR3 protein. The D gene is left open where the match is weak. Rows give clone size only sometimes, using once, few, many, or a class for an expanded clone.

clone_size: many
j_call: TRBJ1-1
d_call: .
v_call: TRBV28
cdr3_nt: TGTGCCAGCAGTACCCCTAGGGGCTTGTACACTGAAGCTTTCTTT
cdr3_aa: CASSTPRGLYTEAFF

clone_size: many
j_call: TRBJ2-3
d_call: TRBD2
v_call: TRBV7-3
cdr3_nt: TGTGCCAGCAGTTCCCATAGCGGGGCTGCTGGGGATACGCAGTATTTT
cdr3_aa: CASSSHSGAAGDTQYF

clone_size: many
j_call: TRBJ2-3
d_call: .
v_call: TRBV7-9
cdr3_nt: TGTGCCAGCAGCTATTCGAGCACAGATACGCAGTATTTT
cdr3_aa: CASSYSSTDTQYF

clone_size: many
j_call: TRBJ2-2
d_call: .
v_call: TRBV12-3/TRBV12-4
cdr3_nt: TGTGCCAGCAGAATAGGGTCCGCCGGGGAGCTGTTTTTT
cdr3_aa: CASRIGSAGELFF

clone_size: many
j_call: TRBJ2-7
d_call: .
v_call: TRBV7-2
cdr3_nt: TGTGCCAGCAGCTCCCCCCCCTACGAGCAGTACTTC
cdr3_aa: CASSSPPYEQYF

clone_size: many
j_call: TRBJ1-5
d_call: .
v_call: TRBV12-3/TRBV12-4
cdr3_nt: TGTGCCAGCCCCCCTATCGCGGTTTTCCCTCGGATAGTCAATCAGCCCCAGCATTTT
cdr3_aa: CASPPIAVFPRIVNQPQHF

clone_size: many
j_call: TRBJ2-7
d_call: .
v_call: TRBV7-2
cdr3_nt: TGTGCCAGCAGTAGTAGGGCCGAGCACTCCTACGAGCAGTACTTC
cdr3_aa: CASSSRAEHSYEQYF

clone_size: .
j_call: TRBJ1-1
d_call: .
v_call: TRBV29-1
cdr3_nt: TGCAGCGTTGAGCCCCTAATGAACACTGAAGCTTTCTTT
cdr3_aa: CSVEPLMNTEAFF

clone_size: many
j_call: TRBJ2-1
d_call: .
v_call: TRBV7-2
cdr3_nt: TGTGCCAGCAGCTTAAGCGGTGCCTGGTACAATGAGCAGTTCTTC
cdr3_aa: CASSLSGAWYNEQFF

clone_size: few
j_call: TRBJ1-2
d_call: .
v_call: TRBV7-8
cdr3_nt: TGTGCCAGCAGCTTAGTACGGAACTATGGCTACACCTTC
cdr3_aa: CASSLVRNYGYTF

clone_size: many
j_call: TRBJ1-6
d_call: TRBD1
v_call: TRBV7-6
cdr3_nt: TGTGCCAGCAGCCAGACAGGGGATAATTCACCCCTCCACTTT
cdr3_aa: CASSQTGDNSPLHF

clone_size: many
j_call: TRBJ2-3
d_call: .
v_call: TRBV12-3/TRBV12-4
cdr3_nt: TGTGCCAGCAGTATCCGGGACACAGATACGCAGTATTTT
cdr3_aa: CASSIRDTDTQYF

clone_size: many
j_call: TRBJ2-3
d_call: .
v_call: TRBV28
cdr3_nt: TGTGCCAGCAGCGAGCAAAGTGGGGGCGCCTTCACAGATACGCAGTATTTT
cdr3_aa: CASSEQSGGAFTDTQYF

clone_size: many
j_call: TRBJ1-2
d_call: .
v_call: TRBV7-2
cdr3_nt: TGTGCCAGCAGCTTACCCCGGGGGGGGTTTAACTATGGCTACACCTTC
cdr3_aa: CASSLPRGGFNYGYTF

clone_size: many
j_call: TRBJ1-5
d_call: TRBD1
v_call: TRBV28
cdr3_nt: TGTGCCAGCAGTTTACGAGGGACAGTGCAGCATTTT
cdr3_aa: CASSLRGTVQHF

clone_size: .
j_call: TRBJ2-7
d_call: .
v_call: TRBV6-1
cdr3_nt: TGTGCCAGCAGTCCCGCGTACCGAGGCTCCGAGCAGTACTTC
cdr3_aa: CASSPAYRGSEQYF

clone_size: many
j_call: TRBJ2-6
d_call: .
v_call: TRBV5-1
cdr3_nt: TGCGCCAGCAGGGAACAGGCACCATCTGGTGCCAACGTCCTGACTTTC
cdr3_aa: CASREQAPSGANVLTF

clone_size: few
j_call: TRBJ2-3
d_call: TRBD1
v_call: TRBV20-1
cdr3_nt: TGCAGTGCACCCGGGACAGCGAGCACAGATACGCAGTATTTT
cdr3_aa: CSAPGTASTDTQYF

clone_size: many
j_call: TRBJ2-6
d_call: .
v_call: TRBV7-8
cdr3_nt: TGTGCCAGCAGCTCGTACATGTCTGGGGCCAACGTCCTGACTTTC
cdr3_aa: CASSSYMSGANVLTF

clone_size: many
j_call: TRBJ2-3
d_call: TRBD1
v_call: TRBV10-3
cdr3_nt: TGTGCCATCAGTGGGGGACAGCCCATGGGGTCAGATACGCAGTATTTT
cdr3_aa: CAISGGQPMGSDTQYF

clone_size: many
j_call: TRBJ1-1
d_call: .
v_call: TRBV7-2
cdr3_nt: TGTGCCAGCAGCTTAGCGGAGGGGCGGCAAGCTTTCTTT
cdr3_aa: CASSLAEGRQAFF

clone_size: many
j_call: TRBJ1-1
d_call: .
v_call: TRBV7-3
cdr3_nt: TGTGCCAGCAGCGTCCGAGGACGGGACACTGAAGCTTTCTTT
cdr3_aa: CASSVRGRDTEAFF

clone_size: many
j_call: TRBJ1-6
d_call: TRBD1
v_call: TRBV28
cdr3_nt: TGTGCCAGCAGTTCCACCGGACAGGCCGTTAATTCACCCCTCCACTTT
cdr3_aa: CASSSTGQAVNSPLHF

clone_size: many
j_call: TRBJ2-4
d_call: .
v_call: TRBV7-2
cdr3_nt: TGTGCCAGCAGCCAGGAGGGGTTCATTCAGTACTTC
cdr3_aa: CASSQEGFIQYF

clone_size: many
j_call: TRBJ2-3
d_call: TRBD1
v_call: TRBV12-5
cdr3_nt: TGTGCTAGTGGTTTCGTGACAGGGGGCACAGATACGCAGTATTTT
cdr3_aa: CASGFVTGGTDTQYF

clone_size: many
j_call: TRBJ1-5
d_call: .
v_call: TRBV12-3/TRBV12-4
cdr3_nt: TGTGCCAGCAGTTTACGGGGGGATCGTCAGCCCCAGCATTTT
cdr3_aa: CASSLRGDRQPQHF

clone_size: many
j_call: TRBJ2-3
d_call: TRBD2
v_call: TRBV7-2
cdr3_nt: TGTGCCAGCAGCTTAACTAGCGGGGTAGATACGCAGTATTTT
cdr3_aa: CASSLTSGVDTQYF

clone_size: .
j_call: TRBJ1-2
d_call: TRBD1
v_call: TRBV20-1
cdr3_nt: TGCAGTGCTAGAGCCCAGGGGGCCCGCTATGGCTACACCTTC
cdr3_aa: CSARAQGARYGYTF

clone_size: many
j_call: TRBJ2-7
d_call: .
v_call: TRBV7-2
cdr3_nt: TGTGCCAGCAGACGAGGACAGTCCTACAACTACGAGCAGTACTTC
cdr3_aa: CASRRGQSYNYEQYF

clone_size: many
j_call: TRBJ1-2
d_call: .
v_call: TRBV19
cdr3_nt: TGTGCCAGTAGTATCGACAGGCGCTATGGCTACACCTTC
cdr3_aa: CASSIDRRYGYTF

clone_size: many
j_call: TRBJ2-3
d_call: .
v_call: TRBV7-2
cdr3_nt: TGTGCCAGCAGCGACGGGCCCACAGATACGCAGTATTTT
cdr3_aa: CASSDGPTDTQYF

clone_size: few
j_call: TRBJ2-5
d_call: .
v_call: TRBV5-1
cdr3_nt: TGCGCCAGCAGCAAGGACGTCGCGGTCGGGGAGACCCAGTACTTC
cdr3_aa: CASSKDVAVGETQYF

clone_size: many
j_call: TRBJ2-1
d_call: .
v_call: TRBV18
cdr3_nt: TGTGCCAGCTCACCACCGTGGGGGGGCAAAGTGAATGAGCAGTTCTTC
cdr3_aa: CASSPPWGGKVNEQFF

clone_size: many
j_call: TRBJ1-6
d_call: .
v_call: TRBV12-3/TRBV12-4
cdr3_nt: TGTGCCAGCAGTTTGATCGGATCACCCCTCCACTTT
cdr3_aa: CASSLIGSPLHF

clone_size: few
j_call: TRBJ1-4
d_call: TRBD1
v_call: TRBV7-9
cdr3_nt: TGTGCCAGCAGCTTAGGAGGACAGGGTTTGCTGTTTTTT
cdr3_aa: CASSLGGQGLLFF

clone_size: many
j_call: TRBJ1-1
d_call: .
v_call: TRBV20-1
cdr3_nt: TGCAGTGCCAACCCAGCACGGGGAGGGGCTGACACTGAAGCTTTCTTT
cdr3_aa: CSANPARGGADTEAFF

clone_size: .
j_call: TRBJ1-6
d_call: .
v_call: TRBV19
cdr3_nt: TGTGCCAGTAGTATACTTCAGGGATGGAATTCACCCCTCCACTTT
cdr3_aa: CASSILQGWNSPLHF